This T cell receptor (beta chain) was identified in a study of cytomegalovirus exposure and HLA in healthy donors. Study-wide points: Most TCR sequences were uncommon, yet certain public TCRs appeared in many donors. According to the study, roughly 160 TCR beta chains were cytomegalovirus-associated. The tendency of first-cohort TCR clusters to co-occur in the 120 or so validation repertoires was the finding of a later analysis.

Using immunoSEQ multiplex PCR, the repertoire was profiled, and TCRdb retains in-frame clones only, with some absent. The sample yields some 110,000 clones, 70% to 90% seen once. This clone was seen just once. Its antigen remains unidentified. The trim removed 10 bases at V and 4 bases at J, leaving 9 bases unmatched. The CDR3 is made up of 13 amino acids. Germline V gene sequence: CDR1 LNHDA, CDR2 SQIVND (reference sequence). V gene TRBV19 combines with J gene TRBJ1-2, with 7 bases aligning to TRBD1. The sequencing input was PBMCs. This clonotype was sampled from a woman between 18 and 29 years old in good health and CMV-seropositive. Written as DNA, the CDR3 is TGTGCCATCTGGGACAGATCAATCTATGGCTACACCTTC. Its translation: CAIWDRSIYGYTF. The variable domain in full, with the rest retrieved from reference TRBV19 and TRBJ1-2, is DGGITQSPKYLFRKEGQNVTLSCEQNLNHDAMYWYRQDPGQGLRLIYYSQIVNDFQKGDIAEGYSVSREKKESFPLTVTSAQKNPTAFYLCAIWDRSIYGYTFGSGTRLTVV.